The 30 T cell receptor beta chains below were found in one sample sequenced in a study of early T cells in non-severe SARS-CoV-2 infection (TCRdb year 2021). The library relied on 5' RACE. The instrument was a NextSeq 500. Using fastp trimming at Q25 and MiXCR clonotype assembly, TCRdb reanalyzed the public sequencing data and kept in-frame beta chains. Every CDR3 protein is listed once, alongside the most common genes and DNA of its rows. The table for this sample lists 65,000 to 75,000 distinct CDR3 sequences; around a tenth of them were counted only once. 3% to 4% of the sample rests with the top ten. The sequenced sample consisted of whole blood. These receptors originate from an adult who was a healthcare worker with PCR-confirmed SARS-CoV-2 infection or an uninfected control (not recorded which).

The CDR3 DNA follows: TGTGCCAGCAGTCGAGGACTAGCAGACGAGCAGTACTTC. It yields the protein CASSRGLADEQYF. The rearrangement links TRBV11-2 to TRBJ2-7; TRBD2 matches at 8 bases. Germline trimming cut 6 bases from V and 5 bases from J; bases unmatched to any gene: 6. CDR3 length: 13 amino acids. Germline CDR1 and CDR2: SGHAT and FQNNGV. The whole variable domain, remainder taken from reference TRBV11-2 and TRBJ2-7, is EAGVAQSPRYKIIEKRQSVAFWCNPISGHATLYWYQQILGQGPKLLIQFQNNGVVDDSQLPKDRFSAERLKGVDSTLKIQPAKLEDSAVYLCASSRGLADEQYFGPGTRLTVT.

The table lists this clonotype with a few counts. The genes are TRBV29-1 and TRBJ1-1; D might be TRBD1 (6 bases). CDR1 and CDR2 from the germline V gene are SQVTM and ANQGSEA. Trimming cost V 6 bases and J 4 bases, with 12 bases left between them. CDR3 size: 12 residues. The CDR3 DNA sequence: TGCAGCGTCATTACAGGGCGCACTGAAGCTTTCTTT. Translating gives CSVITGRTEAFF.

This clonotype turned up a few times. V is TRBV20-1 and J is TRBJ2-7; D assignment may be TRBD1 or TRBD2 (5 bases each). The CDR3 runs 14 residues. Trimming left V 5 bases short and J 0 bases short, with 14 bases between. Germline loops: CDR1 DFQATT, CDR2 SNEGSKA (reference sequence). CDR3 loop: CSALGTESSYEQYF. CDR3 coding DNA: TGCAGTGCTCTCGGGACGGAGAGCTCCTACGAGCAGTACTTC.

This clonotype occurred once. The chain couples TRBV27 to TRBJ2-1, with D unresolved. CDR1 is MNHEY and CDR2 is SMNVEV in the germline V gene (reference sequence). V lost 5 bases, J lost 7 bases, and 12 bases lay in between. This CDR3 is 13 amino acids long. The CDR3 coding sequence is TGTGCCAGCAGTCAGCGTATACCTAATGAGCAGTTCTTC. Encoded protein: CASSQRIPNEQFF.

This clonotype has at least ten counts. The gene calls are TRBV7-9 and TRBJ2-4; the D gene is possibly TRBD1 (5 bases). There are 15 residues in the CDR3. Germline V CDR1 and CDR2: SEHNR, FQNEAQ (reference sequence). V was cut by 4 bases and J by 1 base, with 11 bases left in between. The CDR3 protein is CASSSTEAAKNIQYF. The CDR3 coding sequence is TGTGCCAGCAGCTCGACAGAGGCGGCCAAAAACATTCAGTACTTC.

This clonotype turned up a few times. The chain recombines TRBV29-1 with TRBJ2-1; D unclear. Germline V gene sequence: CDR1 SQVTM, CDR2 ANQGSEA. V was clipped by 5 bases and J by 0 bases, with 11 bases between them. This CDR3 is 14 amino acids long. CDR3 sequence: CSVQSGSSYNEQFF. The CDR3 nucleotides are TGCAGCGTTCAGTCTGGAAGCTCCTACAATGAGCAGTTCTTC.

There are many counts of this clonotype. The DNA for the CDR3 is TGTGCCAGCAGTGAAGTGGGGAGCGGGGAGCTGTTTTTT. Translated, it gives CASSEVGSGELFF. The rearrangement links TRBV2 to TRBJ2-2; D perhaps matches TRBD2 (5 bases). The ends were cut back, 1 base at V and 7 bases at J, with 7 bases in the middle. The germline gives CDR1 SNHLY, CDR2 FYNNEI. CDR3 size: 13 residues. The whole variable domain, filled in from reference TRBV2 and TRBJ2-2, reads EPEVTQTPSHQVTQMGQEVILRCVPISNHLYFYWYRQILGQKVEFLVSFYNNEISEKSEIFDDQFSVERPDGSNFTLKIRSTKLEDSAMYFCASSEVGSGELFFGEGSRLTVL.

Only a few counts were recorded for this clonotype. This chain connects TRBV29-1 to TRBJ2-7, with 10 bases matching TRBD2. The CDR3 has 13 residues. Trimming took 6 bases from V and 7 from J; bases not matched to a gene: 9. Germline V lookup: CDR1 SQVTM, CDR2 ANQGSEA. Written as DNA, the CDR3 is TGCAGCGTCCAAGCGGGGGGGCCGGTTGAGCAGTACTTC. Its protein product is CSVQAGGPVEQYF.

There are many counts of this clonotype. The rearrangement joins TRBV15 to TRBJ1-5, with D possibly TRBD1 on 5 matching bases. Germline CDR1 and CDR2: LNHNV and YYDKDF (reference sequence). The ends were cut back, 0 bases at V and 7 bases at J, with 13 bases in the middle. The CDR3 is made up of 15 amino acids. In nucleotides, the CDR3 is TGTGCCACCAGCAGAGATCTTGGCCGGGGCCAGCCCCAGCATTTT. Translation gives CATSRDLGRGQPQHF.

Comment on this clonotype: One end of the junction fails to match germline, which may point to a read error. This chain connects TRBV5-4 to TRBJ2-7; 13 nucleotides line up with TRBD2. CDR3 length: 14 residues. Germline CDR1 SGHNT, CDR2 YYREEE (reference sequence). CDR3 region: CASSPTSGGAVIHF. CDR3 DNA: TGTGCCAGCAGCCCCACTAGCGGGGGGGCCGTAATACACTTC.

This clonotype was seen at least ten times. The rearrangement joins TRBV6-4 to TRBJ2-2; D perhaps matches TRBD1 (5 bases). Trimming cost V 2 bases and J 0 bases, with 10 bases left between them. CDR1 is MRHNA and CDR2 is SNTAGT in the germline V gene. The CDR3 is 16 amino acids. The CDR3 region has the DNA TGTGCCAGCAGTGACGGGGCAGCCTCGAACACCGGGGAGCTGTTTTTT. Translated, it gives CASSDGAASNTGELFF.

This clonotype has at least ten counts. The chain has TRBV24-1 and TRBJ1-2; D is unresolved. V gave up 3 bases and J gave up 6 bases, with 7 bases separating them. Per germline, CDR1 KGHDR and CDR2 SFDVKD. This CDR3 is 12 amino acids long. CDR3 nucleotides: TGTGCCACCAGTGATGCCAGGAATGGCTACACCTTC. Residues: CATSDARNGYTF.

This rearrangement joins TRBV30 to TRBJ2-7, with D possibly matching TRBD1 (6 bases). The CDR3 runs 14 residues. Germline V lookup: CDR1 GTSNPN, CDR2 SVGIG (reference sequence). The V and J ends lost 1 base and 2 bases respectively, with 12 bases between them. The CDR3 DNA is TGTGCCTGGAGTGAACAGGGCCCTACCTACGAGCAGTACTTC. Its protein is CAWSEQGPTYEQYF.

This clonotype was detected many times. The chain employs TRBV18 and TRBJ2-7; 8 bases are shared with TRBD1. With 5 bases clipped from V and 4 bases from J, the junction kept 7 bases outside the gene matches. CDR1 KGHSH and CDR2 LQKENI come from the germline V gene. The CDR3 loop spans 14 amino acids. The CDR3 region is CASSTLTGEYEQYF. The DNA of the CDR3 is TGTGCCAGCTCAACCTTGACAGGGGAGTACGAGCAGTACTTC. Together with reference TRBV18 and TRBJ2-7, the CDR3 gives the full variable domain: NAGVMQNPRHLVRRRGQEARLRCSPMKGHSHVYWYRQLPEEGLKFMVYLQKENIIDESGMPKERFSAEFPKEGPSILRIQQVVRGDSAAYFCASSTLTGEYEQYFGPGTRLTVT.

This clonotype was recorded at least ten times. The chain has TRBV20-1 and TRBJ1-5, with D uncertain. V was clipped by 6 bases and J by 0 bases, with 9 bases between them. Germline V lookup: CDR1 DFQATT, CDR2 SNEGSKA (reference sequence). There are 13 residues in the CDR3. Here the CDR3 DNA reads TGCAGTGCCCTTAAGGATAGCAATCAGCCCCAGCATTTT. Translating gives CSALKDSNQPQHF.

This clonotype has at least ten counts. The chain is built from TRBV7-3 and TRBJ1-5; D call uncertain. Germline CDR1 and CDR2: SGHTA and FQGTGA. This CDR3 contains 13 residues. V lost 5 bases, J lost 6 bases, and 11 bases lay in between. The DNA for the CDR3 is TGTGCCAGCAGCCCAACGCCGGGTCAGCCCCAGCATTTT. Amino acid sequence: CASSPTPGQPQHF.

V gene TRBV20-1 combines with J gene TRBJ2-3, with TRBD2 matching over 12 bases. The V gene end was trimmed by 3 bases and the J gene end by 4 bases; junction bases not matched to a gene: 5. The CDR3 is 15 residues long. CDR1 is DFQATT, CDR2 SNEGSKA, per germline (reference sequence). The CDR3: CSARALAGGSDTQYF. As DNA, the CDR3 is TGCAGTGCTAGGGCTCTAGCGGGGGGGTCAGATACGCAGTATTTT.

The rearrangement uses TRBV6-6 and TRBJ2-3; D is uncertain. There are 15 residues in the CDR3. The germline V gene has CDR1 MNHNY and CDR2 SVGAGI (reference sequence). V was shortened by 6 bases and J by 0 bases, with 13 bases between the two germline ends. The DNA for the CDR3 is TGTGCCAGCAGCCCTAATCCCCCCAGCACAGATACGCAGTATTTT. Encoded protein: CASSPNPPSTDTQYF.

This clonotype was seen just once. This chain joins TRBV3-1 and TRBJ2-7, with 7 bases identical to TRBD1. With 2 bases clipped from V and 8 bases from J, the junction kept 6 bases outside the gene matches. Per germline, CDR1 LGHDT and CDR2 YNNKEL (reference sequence). The CDR3 has 13 residues. CDR3 DNA sequence: TGTGCCAGCAGCCAACAACGACAGGGCCAGCAGTACTTC. This encodes CASSQQRQGQQYF.

This clonotype has a count of ten or more. The V call is TRBV21-1, the J call TRBJ2-5; the D call of TRBD2 is as the table states it, not checked on the DNA. TRBV21-1 is given as a pseudogene. The CDR3 is 19 amino acids. CDR3 residues: CANDPGLAGEVLPKETQYF. For the CDR3, the DNA is TGTGCCAACGATCCGGGACTAGCGGGGGAAGTTTTACCCAAAGAGACCCAGTACTTC.

The rearrangement links TRBV20-1 to TRBJ2-7; D is ambiguous. The CDR3 is made up of 12 amino acids. V dropped 3 bases and J dropped 4 bases, with 10 bases sitting between them. The germline gives CDR1 DFQATT, CDR2 SNEGSKA (reference sequence). This CDR3 reads CSASATGYEQYF. CDR3 sequence (DNA): TGCAGTGCTAGCGCGACTGGATACGAGCAGTACTTC.

This clonotype was observed many times. J is TRBJ1-4 and V is TRBV4-1; 9 positions match TRBD1. CDR3 size: 15 residues. From germline, CDR1 is MGHRA and CDR2 YSYEKL. The V segment lost 5 bases and the J segment 4 bases; nucleotides outside the gene matches: 5. CDR3 nucleotides: TGCGCCAGCAGCGGGACAGGGAGAAATAATGAAAAACTGTTTTTT. Translating it yields CASSGTGRNNEKLFF.

This clonotype was observed a few times. The rearrangement uses TRBV9 and TRBJ2-2; no firm D call. V lost 6 bases to trimming and J lost 1 base, with 7 bases between them. The CDR3 totals 13 residues. In germline, CDR1 is SGDLS, CDR2 YYNGEE. This chain's CDR3 is CASTSRNTGELFF. CDR3 coding DNA: TGTGCCAGCACTTCGAGGAACACCGGGGAGCTGTTTTTT.

In this sample, this clonotype turned up many times. This chain links TRBV6-4 with TRBJ1-2; D is unclear. CDR1 MRHNA and CDR2 SNTAGT come from the germline V gene. The CDR3 is made up of 15 amino acids. Trimming shortened V by 0 bases and J by 10 bases, and 18 bases separated the two germline ends. The CDR3 protein is CASSDSRRQTHDYTF. As DNA, the CDR3 is TGTGCCAGCAGTGACTCAAGGCGGCAGACCCATGACTACACCTTC.

This clonotype was detected many times. This rearrangement joins TRBV19 to TRBJ1-5; D not certain. Germline V gives CDR1 LNHDA, CDR2 SQIVND (reference sequence). The CDR3 runs to 13 residues. Trimming removed 5 bases at V and 9 bases at J, with 14 bases between. The DNA for the CDR3 is TGTGCCAGTAGTCCGAGGGCGGGATGGCCCCAGCATTTT. Residues: CASSPRAGWPQHF. Full variable domain (remainder filled in from reference TRBV19 and TRBJ1-5): DGGITQSPKYLFRKEGQNVTLSCEQNLNHDAMYWYRQDPGQGLRLIYYSQIVNDFQKGDIAEGYSVSREKKESFPLTVTSAQKNPTAFYLCASSPRAGWPQHFGDGTRLSIL.

At least ten counts were recorded for this clonotype. V usage is TRBV7-9 and J usage is TRBJ2-1; 9 positions agree with TRBD1. The CDR3 extends over 16 amino acids. Germline V gives CDR1 SEHNR, CDR2 FQNEAQ (reference sequence). The V and J ends lost 5 bases and 6 bases, in that order; junction bases with no gene match: 11. The chain's CDR3 is CASSPSDRGGINEQFF. CDR3 nucleotide sequence: TGTGCCAGCAGCCCTTCGGACAGGGGCGGAATCAATGAGCAGTTCTTC.

This clonotype was counted at least ten times. This chain connects TRBV29-1 to TRBJ2-1; a weak D match, TRBD1 (5 bases). The germline CDR1 and CDR2 sequences are SQVTM and ANQGSEA. The length of the CDR3 is 17 residues. Trimming cost V 0 bases and J 2 bases, with 17 bases left between them. The CDR3 is CSVEESGAQAAYNEQFF. The CDR3 DNA sequence: TGCAGCGTTGAAGAGTCTGGGGCCCAGGCGGCCTACAATGAGCAGTTCTTC.

The V gene is TRBV7-3, the J gene TRBJ2-7; tentatively, D is TRBD2 (6 bases). Looked up from germline, CDR1 is SGHTA and CDR2 is FQGTGA. CDR3 length: 14 amino acids. The germline V and J ends were trimmed by 8 bases and 2 bases, with 16 bases remaining between them. The CDR3 bases are TGTGCCAGCGCCATTGGGACGGGGGCCTACGAGCAGTACTTC. Translation: CASAIGTGAYEQYF. Filled out from reference TRBV7-3 and TRBJ2-7, the complete variable domain reads GAGVSQTPSNKVTEKGKYVELRCDPISGHTALYWYRQSLGQGPEFLIYFQGTGAADDSGLPNDRFFAVRPEGSVSTLKIQRTERGDSAVYLCASAIGTGAYEQYFGPGTRLTVT.

At least ten counts were recorded for this clonotype. The CDR3 DNA sequence: TGTGCCAGCGGCTCAACGGGGAGGCCGGACACCATATATTTT. Translation gives CASGSTGRPDTIYF. The V gene is TRBV6-6, the J gene TRBJ1-3; the D is unclear. Deletions cut 8 bases from V and 8 bases from J, with 19 bases between. The CDR3 has 14 amino acids. The germline gives CDR1 MNHNY, CDR2 SVGAGI (reference sequence).

Of note for this clonotype: One end of the junction fails to match germline, which may point to a read error. The gene calls are TRBV7-9 and TRBJ2-3; D possibly corresponds to TRBD1 (6 bases). The germline V gene encodes CDR1 SEHNR and CDR2 FQNEAQ (reference sequence). The CDR3 runs to 18 residues. The CDR3 is CVSSDANRDFSSTDTQYF. CDR3 DNA sequence: TGTGTCAGCAGTGATGCGAACAGGGATTTCTCTAGCACAGATACGCAGTATTTT.